A single sample gave rise to the 11 T cell receptor beta chains below, sequenced in a study of T cell responses to AZD1222 COVID-19 vaccine. Assay: immunoSEQ multiplex PCR; the TCRdb copy retains only in-frame clones and omits some. The table records about 270,000 clones, 90% to 95% of them present only once. The sequencing here drew on peripheral blood, taken 28 days after the second AZD1222 dose. All receptors come from an adult who received the AZD1222 COVID-19 vaccine.

The chain couples TRBV3-1 (or the pseudogene TRBV3-2) to TRBJ1-2; 7 bases align to TRBD1. Trimming cost V 4 bases and J 8 bases; bases outside gene matches: 13. CDR3 length equals 15 residues. Germline lookup yields CDR1 LGHDT and CDR2 YNNKEL (reference sequence). The DNA of the CDR3 is TGTGCCAGCAGCCCTTCAGGGGGAGGGGGCGCGGGCTACACCTTC. Amino acid sequence: CASSPSGGGGAGYTF.

The chain employs TRBV18 and TRBJ2-4, with D possibly matching TRBD2 (5 bases). Germline lookup yields CDR1 KGHSH and CDR2 LQKENI. The CDR3 is 14 amino acids. Trimming removed 8 bases at V and 1 base at J, with 12 bases between. The CDR3 here is CASKAPGAKNIQYF. The CDR3 nucleotides are TGTGCCAGCAAGGCCCCGGGGGCCAAAAACATTCAGTACTTC.

The chain links TRBV5-1 to TRBJ2-2; 8 bases are shared with TRBD1. Losses at the gene ends were 1 base for V and 7 bases for J; bases not matched to a gene: 6. CDR3 length: 15 amino acids. The germline gives CDR1 SGHRS, CDR2 YFSETQ. The CDR3 sequence: CASSLPSGGNGELFF. The DNA of the CDR3 is TGCGCCAGCAGCTTGCCCTCAGGGGGCAACGGGGAGCTGTTTTTT.

This clone was seen once. For the CDR3, the DNA is TGTGCCAGCACCAGCGCCTATGGCTACACCTTC. Its protein product is CASTSAYGYTF. J is TRBJ1-2 and V is TRBV2; the D is unclear. CDR1 SNHLY and CDR2 FYNNEI come from the germline V gene. Deletions cut 7 bases from V and 4 bases from J, with 7 bases between. The CDR3 has 11 amino acids.

The chain has TRBV2 and TRBJ2-6, with D perhaps given as TRBD1 or TRBD2 (7 bases each). Trimming left V 4 bases short and J 4 bases short, with 14 bases between. This CDR3 contains 16 residues. The germline V gene has CDR1 SNHLY and CDR2 FYNNEI. In nucleotides, the CDR3 is TGTGCCAGCAGTGCCAGGGGGGGCACGGGGGCCAACGTCCTGACTTTC. It yields the protein CASSARGGTGANVLTF.

The CDR3 spells CSVVGTTDTQYF. For the CDR3, the DNA is TGCAGCGTTGTAGGTACCACAGATACGCAGTATTTT. The chain joins TRBV29-1 to TRBJ2-3, with D hard to call. This CDR3 spans 12 amino acids. CDR1 and CDR2 from the germline V gene are SQVTM and ANQGSEA. Between the trimmed V and J ends, which lost 4 bases and 2 bases, there was a span of 7 bases.

The chain couples TRBV10-1 to TRBJ1-5, with 10 bases identical to TRBD1. J lost 6 bases, V lost 7 bases, and 12 bases had no gene match. Germline CDR1 WNHNN, CDR2 SYGVQD (reference sequence). CDR3 length equals 16 residues. CDR3 sequence (DNA): TGCGCCAGCAACAAAGACCGGGACAGGGGTGGTCAGCCCCAGCATTTT. Amino acids: CASNKDRDRGGQPQHF.

This chain uses TRBV19 with TRBJ2-1, with D tentatively TRBD1 (6 bases). Germline CDR1 is LNHDA and CDR2 is SQIVND (reference sequence). The CDR3 contains 13 residues. The germline V and J ends were trimmed by 5 bases and 8 bases, with 13 bases remaining between them. The CDR3 nucleotides read TGTGCCAGTAGTGCCTTACAGGGACATGAGCAGTTCTTC. This sequence encodes CASSALQGHEQFF.

This chain links TRBV2 with TRBJ2-1, with D possibly being TRBD1 or TRBD2 (7 bases each). The germline V and J ends were trimmed by 3 bases and 8 bases, with 14 bases remaining between them. The germline V gene encodes CDR1 SNHLY and CDR2 FYNNEI. The CDR3 has 14 amino acids. CDR3 protein: CASSEWEGADEQFF. The CDR3 DNA follows: TGTGCCAGCAGTGAGTGGGAGGGGGCGGATGAGCAGTTCTTC.

This chain joins TRBV3-1 (or the pseudogene TRBV3-2) and TRBJ2-7; D ambiguous. The length of the CDR3 is 13 residues. CDR1 LGHDT and CDR2 YNNKEL come from the germline V gene (reference sequence). With 4 bases removed from V and 3 bases from J, the gap between germline ends came to 10 bases. The CDR3 region has the DNA TGTGCCAGCAGCCTGAACCTTTTCTACGAGCAGTACTTC. Its protein is CASSLNLFYEQYF.

This clone was seen just once. The chain has TRBV5-8 and TRBJ2-6; D remains ambiguous. V shed 2 bases and J shed 0 bases, with 6 bases lying between them. CDR1 SGHTS and CDR2 YDEGEE come from the germline V gene. CDR3 length: 15 amino acids. Here the CDR3 DNA reads TGTGCCAGCAGCTTTGGCCTCTCTGGGGCCAACGTCCTGACTTTC. Amino acids: CASSFGLSGANVLTF.